This note documents a single TCR beta chain sequence. Its antigen is still unknown. Isolated per sample were at least 7 million PBMCs. V dropped 2 bases and J dropped 7; count of bases not matched to a gene: 16. The CDR3 is 18 amino acids. In germline, CDR1 is DFQATT, CDR2 SNEGSKA (reference sequence). A second PCR of 7 to 11 cycles used a sample-barcoded 5' primer and a J-beta primer mix. TCRdb reprocessed the 5' RACE reads with MiXCR, giving one entry per CDR3 protein. The sample contains approximately 800,000 distinct CDR3 sequences, roughly 46% of which appear only once. This specimen belongs to a study of blood T cells in healthy people across ages. Broader study findings: Conclusively comparing naive with antigen-experienced cells was impossible with unsorted PBMCs. Roughly linearly, TCR beta diversity per million T cells fell as age increased.

The receptor's source is a man of 80 years or more in good health. This chain uses TRBV20-1 with TRBJ2-1, with 11 bases aligning to TRBD2. Sequenced material: blood. The CDR3 spells CSARPLAGGPKSTNEQFF. The CDR3 DNA reads as TGCAGTGCTAGACCCTTAGCGGGAGGGCCAAAATCGACGAATGAGCAGTTCTTC.